Shown below are 5 T cell receptor beta chains from a single sample sequenced in a study of PD-1 blockade in classical Hodgkin lymphoma. Each patient relapsed following autologous stem cell transplantation, and prior brentuximab vedotin exposure differed. Using immunoSEQ multiplex PCR, the repertoire was profiled, and TCRdb retains in-frame clones only, with some absent. The sample lists about 100,000 clones, about 88% seen once, with roughly 21% in the top ten. The sequences come from peripheral blood mononuclear cells (PBMCs), collected before the second cycle of nivolumab. The source is a human donor with classical Hodgkin lymphoma.

The V and J genes are TRBV28 and TRBJ2-3; TRBD1 agrees at 8 bases. The CDR3 length is 16 residues. The ends lost 5 bases at V and 5 bases at J; junction bases unmatched: 12. Germline assignment: CDR1 MDHEN and CDR2 SYDVKM. CDR3: CASSLAGTGTQDTQYF. CDR3 DNA: TGTGCCAGCAGTCTCGCCGGGACAGGTACACAAGATACGCAGTATTTT. The variable domain in full, with the rest retrieved from reference TRBV28 and TRBJ2-3, is DVKVTQSSRYLVKRTGEKVFLECVQDMDHENMFWYRQDPGLGLRLIYFSYDVKMKEKGDIPEGYSVSREKKERFSLILESASTNQTSMYLCASSLAGTGTQDTQYFGPGTRLTVL.

The chain links TRBV30 to TRBJ2-1; 8 positions agree with TRBD2. V was clipped by 0 bases and J by 2 bases; unmatched bases: 15. The length of the CDR3 is 19 residues. Germline V gives CDR1 GTSNPN, CDR2 SVGIG (reference sequence). CDR3 amino acids: CAWSVLQWASGPPYNEQFF. The CDR3 DNA reads as TGTGCCTGGAGTGTACTACAATGGGCTAGCGGGCCTCCCTACAATGAGCAGTTCTTC.

This clone was picked up one time. V and J are TRBV5-1 and TRBJ1-2, with TRBD1 identical over 8 bases. V gave up 4 bases and J gave up 5 bases; unmatched junction bases: 22. The germline V gene encodes CDR1 SGHRS and CDR2 YFSETQ. The CDR3 covers 19 residues. The CDR3 region is CASSASQGAEARAIYGYTF. DNA of the CDR3: TGCGCCAGCAGCGCTTCGCAGGGGGCGGAGGCCCGGGCGATTTATGGCTACACCTTC.

This clone occurred a few times. The chain employs TRBV19 and TRBJ1-5; no clear D. Trimming removed 7 bases from V and 3 bases from J, with 13 bases in between. Germline loops: CDR1 LNHDA, CDR2 SQIVND (reference sequence). The CDR3 loop spans 14 amino acids. The chain's CDR3 is CASNREGYNQPQHF. The CDR3, as DNA: TGTGCCAGTAACCGGGAAGGGTACAATCAGCCCCAGCATTTT.

The chain couples TRBV7-2 to TRBJ2-5, with D tentatively TRBD2 (5 bases). CDR1 and CDR2 from the germline V gene are SGHTA and FQGNSA. The CDR3 extends over 14 amino acids. Trimming took 5 bases from V and 5 from J, leaving 15 bases between them. The CDR3: CASSPQRAEETQYF. In nucleotides, the CDR3 is TGTGCCAGCAGCCCCCAGAGGGCGGAGGAGACCCAGTACTTC.